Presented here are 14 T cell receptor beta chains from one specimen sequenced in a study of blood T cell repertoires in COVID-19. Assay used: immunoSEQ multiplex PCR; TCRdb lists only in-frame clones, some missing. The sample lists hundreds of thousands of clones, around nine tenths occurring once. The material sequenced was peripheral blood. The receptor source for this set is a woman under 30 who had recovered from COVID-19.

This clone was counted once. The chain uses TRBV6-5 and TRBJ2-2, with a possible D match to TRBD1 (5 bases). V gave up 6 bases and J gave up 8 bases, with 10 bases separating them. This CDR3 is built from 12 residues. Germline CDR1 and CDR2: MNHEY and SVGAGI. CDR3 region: CASSRDRGELFF. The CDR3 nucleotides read TGTGCCAGCAGCCGTGACAGAGGGGAGCTGTTTTTT.

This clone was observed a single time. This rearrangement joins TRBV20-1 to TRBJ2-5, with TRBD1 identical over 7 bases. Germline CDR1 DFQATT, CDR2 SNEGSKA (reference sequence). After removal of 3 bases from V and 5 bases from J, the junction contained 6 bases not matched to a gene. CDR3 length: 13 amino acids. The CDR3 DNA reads TGCAGTGCTAGTGCAGGGGGTCTTGAGACCCAGTACTTC. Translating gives CSASAGGLETQYF.

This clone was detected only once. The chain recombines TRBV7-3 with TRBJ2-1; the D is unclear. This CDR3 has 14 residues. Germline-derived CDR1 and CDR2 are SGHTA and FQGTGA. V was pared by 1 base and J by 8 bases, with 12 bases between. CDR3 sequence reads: CASSLNTRRDEQFF. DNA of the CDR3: TGTGCCAGCAGCTTAAATACCAGGCGCGATGAGCAGTTCTTC.

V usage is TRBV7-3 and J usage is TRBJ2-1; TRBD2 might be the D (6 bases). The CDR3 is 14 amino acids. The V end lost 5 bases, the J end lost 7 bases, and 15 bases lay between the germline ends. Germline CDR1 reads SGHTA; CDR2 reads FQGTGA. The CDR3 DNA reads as TGTGCCAGCAGCAAAACCCCTAGCGTTAATGAGCAGTTCTTC. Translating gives CASSKTPSVNEQFF.

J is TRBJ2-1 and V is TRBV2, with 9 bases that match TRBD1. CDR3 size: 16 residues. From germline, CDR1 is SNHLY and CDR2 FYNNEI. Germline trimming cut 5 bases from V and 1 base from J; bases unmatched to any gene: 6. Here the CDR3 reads CASSLGQGRSYNEQFF. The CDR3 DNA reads TGTGCCAGCAGTCTCGGACAGGGGAGGTCCTACAATGAGCAGTTCTTC.

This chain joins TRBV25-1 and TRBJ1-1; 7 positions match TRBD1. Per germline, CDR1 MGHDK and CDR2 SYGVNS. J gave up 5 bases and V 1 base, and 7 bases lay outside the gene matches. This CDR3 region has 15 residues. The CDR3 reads CASSESKGGITEAFF. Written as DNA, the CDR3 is TGTGCCAGCAGTGAATCCAAAGGGGGCATTACTGAAGCTTTCTTT.

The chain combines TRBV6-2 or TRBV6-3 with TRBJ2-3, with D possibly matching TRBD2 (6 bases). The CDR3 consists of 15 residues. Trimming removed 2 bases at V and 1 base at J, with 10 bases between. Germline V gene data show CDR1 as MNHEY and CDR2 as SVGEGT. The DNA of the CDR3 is TGTGCCAGCAGTTACCGGCAGCGGGGCACAGATACGCAGTATTTT. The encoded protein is CASSYRQRGTDTQYF.

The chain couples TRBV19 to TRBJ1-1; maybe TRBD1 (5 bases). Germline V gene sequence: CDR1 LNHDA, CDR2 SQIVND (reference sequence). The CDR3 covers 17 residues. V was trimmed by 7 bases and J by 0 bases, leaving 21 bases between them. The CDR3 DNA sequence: TGTGCCAGTAAGGAGGGGAGGGTAGTTACCATGAACACTGAAGCTTTCTTT. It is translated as CASKEGRVVTMNTEAFF.

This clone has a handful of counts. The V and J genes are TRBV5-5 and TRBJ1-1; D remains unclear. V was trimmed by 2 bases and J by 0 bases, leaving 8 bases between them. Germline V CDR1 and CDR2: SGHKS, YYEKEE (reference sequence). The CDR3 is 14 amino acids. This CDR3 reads CASSLQDMNTEAFF. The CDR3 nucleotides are TGTGCCAGCAGCTTACAAGATATGAACACTGAAGCTTTCTTT.

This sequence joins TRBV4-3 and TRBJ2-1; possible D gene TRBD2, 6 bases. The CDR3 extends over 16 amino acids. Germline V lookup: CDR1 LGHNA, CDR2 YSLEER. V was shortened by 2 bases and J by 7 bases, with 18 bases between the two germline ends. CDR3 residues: CASSQWRDSERNEQFF. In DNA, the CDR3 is TGCGCCAGCAGCCAATGGAGGGACTCCGAGAGGAATGAGCAGTTCTTC.

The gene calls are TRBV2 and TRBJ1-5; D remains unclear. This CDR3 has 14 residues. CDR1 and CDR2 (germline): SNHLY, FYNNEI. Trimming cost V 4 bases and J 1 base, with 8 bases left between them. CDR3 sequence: CASSGGGSNQPQHF. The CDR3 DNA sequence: TGTGCCAGCAGTGGCGGCGGGAGCAATCAGCCCCAGCATTTT. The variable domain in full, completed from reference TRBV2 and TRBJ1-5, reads EPEVTQTPSHQVTQMGQEVILRCVPISNHLYFYWYRQILGQKVEFLVSFYNNEISEKSEIFDDQFSVERPDGSNFTLKIRSTKLEDSAMYFCASSGGGSNQPQHFGDGTRLSIL.

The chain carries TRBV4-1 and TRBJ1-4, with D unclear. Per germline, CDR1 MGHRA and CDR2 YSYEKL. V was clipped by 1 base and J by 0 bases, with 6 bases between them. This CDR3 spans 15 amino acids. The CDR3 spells CASSQASATNEKLFF. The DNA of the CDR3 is TGCGCCAGCAGCCAAGCATCAGCAACTAATGAAAAACTGTTTTTT.

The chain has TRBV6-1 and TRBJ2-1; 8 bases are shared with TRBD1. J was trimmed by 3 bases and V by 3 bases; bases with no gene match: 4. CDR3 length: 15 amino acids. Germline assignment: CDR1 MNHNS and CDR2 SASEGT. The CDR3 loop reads CASSDGQGGYNEQFF. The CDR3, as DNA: TGTGCCAGCAGTGATGGACAGGGAGGCTACAATGAGCAGTTCTTC.

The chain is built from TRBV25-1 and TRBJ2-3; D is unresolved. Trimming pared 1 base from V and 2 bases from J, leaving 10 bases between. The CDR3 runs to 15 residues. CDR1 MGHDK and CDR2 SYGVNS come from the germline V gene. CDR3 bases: TGTGCCAGCAGTGAATCAGGAATCCTCACAGATACGCAGTATTTT. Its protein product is CASSESGILTDTQYF. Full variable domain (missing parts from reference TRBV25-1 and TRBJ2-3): EADIYQTPRYLVIGTGKKITLECSQTMGHDKMYWYQQDPGMELHLIHYSYGVNSTEKGDLSSESTVSRIRTEHFPLTLESARPSHTSQYLCASSESGILTDTQYFGPGTRLTVL.